Included here is one T cell receptor (beta chain) sequence, with context. Per the study methods: Estimates of nucleated cell counts were drawn from the amplification of reference gene primers. Here immunoSEQ multiplex PCR was the method, and the copy in TCRdb shows in-frame clones only, minus some. V and J calls and clone size come straight from that table; D and trimming were deduced from the DNA. The data contain about 32,000 clones, 80% to 95% of them singletons. This sample stems from a study of blood T cell repertoires in COVID-19. As for the study in general: From the United States, Italy and Spain came samples of acute and convalescent COVID-19. The cDNA or gDNA used as material had been derived from T cells, B-cell-depleted T cells, or PBMCs.

The sequence came from a man between 65 and 79 years old with active or convalescent COVID-19. The sample was peripheral blood.

CDR3 sequence: CASSPPRDRAYGYTF. CDR3 bases: TGTGCCAGCAGCCCTCCCCGGGACAGAGCATATGGCTACACCTTC. V gene TRBV6-2 or TRBV6-3 combines with J gene TRBJ1-2; 7 bases agree with TRBD1. Trimming at V came to 6 bases and at J to 5 bases, leaving 12 bases not matched to a gene. The germline V gene has CDR1 MNHEY and CDR2 SVGEGT. The CDR3 is made up of 15 amino acids.